A single sample is the source of the 16 T cell receptor beta chains below, sequenced in a study of T cells in Graves' hyperthyroidism and ophthalmopathy. There were TCR beta CDR3 regions amplified from RNA transcripts. The TCR CDR3 first-round RT-PCR relied on the HTBI primer set. TCRdb used MiXCR to reprocess the multiplex PCR reads, holding one entry per CDR3 protein. Of around 400,000 distinct CDR3 sequences listed, roughly 25% are singletons. Sequencing input: blood. These receptors were obtained from a man aged 50-59 years with Graves' hyperthyroidism.

The genes are TRBV7-9 and TRBJ1-1, with TRBD1 as a possible D gene (5 bases). Germline values: CDR1 SEHNR, CDR2 FQNEAQ (reference sequence). The CDR3 extends over 12 amino acids. Trimming took 10 bases from V and 5 from J, leaving 14 bases between them. CDR3 nucleotide sequence: TGTGCCACCGGACGGGGGGGAACTGAAGCTTTCTTT. Translation: CATGRGGTEAFF. The variable domain in full, completed from reference TRBV7-9 and TRBJ1-1, reads DTGVSQNPRHKITKRGQNVTFRCDPISEHNRLYWYRQTLGQGPEFLTYFQNEAQLEKSRLLSDRFSAERPKGSFSTLEIQRTEQGDSAMYLCATGRGGTEAFFGQGTRLTVV.

The chain has TRBV3-1 and TRBJ1-1, with no clear D. The CDR3 loop spans 13 amino acids. The V end was cut by 0 bases, the J end by 11 bases, with 13 bases between. Germline V lookup: CDR1 LGHDT, CDR2 YNNKEL (reference sequence). The CDR3 protein is CASSQEVRTAAFF. The CDR3 bases are TGTGCCAGCAGCCAAGAAGTTCGGACGGCGGCTTTCTTT.

This clonotype was detected ten times or more. J is TRBJ2-3 and V is TRBV7-8; 10 bases align to TRBD2. CDR1 is SGHVS and CDR2 is FQNEAQ in the germline V gene. The CDR3 contains 14 residues. V lost 5 bases to trimming and J lost 6 bases; unmatched junction nucleotides: 5. DNA for the CDR3: TGTGCCAGCAGCACGCTAGCGGGGGCTGATACGCAGTATTTT. It is translated as CASSTLAGADTQYF. The entire variable domain, with the rest obtained from reference TRBV7-8 and TRBJ2-3, is as follows: GAGVSQSPRYKVAKRGQDVALRCDPISGHVSLFWYQQALGQGPEFLTYFQNEAQLDKSGLPSDRFFAERPEGSVSTLKIQRTQQEDSAVYLCASSTLAGADTQYFGPGTRLTVL.

This clonotype was observed many times. The V gene is TRBV3-1, the J gene TRBJ2-7; D is possibly TRBD1 (5 bases). CDR3 length equals 13 residues. Germline CDR1 is LGHDT and CDR2 is YNNKEL (reference sequence). V dropped 4 bases and J dropped 5 bases, with 12 bases sitting between them. The CDR3 sequence is CASSLLARDEQYF. The CDR3 nucleotides are TGTGCCAGCAGCCTCCTGGCCAGGGACGAGCAGTACTTC.

The chain employs TRBV7-2 and TRBJ1-1, with D possibly matching TRBD1 (6 bases). V lost 0 bases, J lost 0 bases, and 8 bases lay in between. The CDR3 is made up of 15 amino acids. Germline assignment: CDR1 SGHTA and CDR2 FQGNSA. CDR3 DNA: TGTGCCAGCAGCTTAGCGACAGGACTGAACACTGAAGCTTTCTTT. Translation: CASSLATGLNTEAFF.

For this clonotype: One junction end disagrees with the germline gene, perhaps due to a read error. The chain links TRBV20-1 to TRBJ1-5; 9 positions agree with TRBD1. The CDR3 covers 15 residues. Germline assignment: CDR1 DFQATT and CDR2 SNEGSKA (reference sequence). The CDR3: CSAWEPGQGSQPQHF. For the CDR3, the DNA is TGTAGTGCTTGGGAACCGGGACAGGGATCTCAGCCCCAGCATTTT.

There are many counts of this clonotype. The chain couples TRBV3-1 to TRBJ2-1, with 8 bases fitting TRBD2. CDR1 and CDR2 from the germline V gene are LGHDT and YNNKEL (reference sequence). The CDR3 covers 15 residues. The junction had 5 bases not matched to a gene; V was cut back by 1 base and J by 6 bases. The DNA for the CDR3 is TGTGCCAGCAGCCAAGGCGGGAGGCACTTCAATGAGCAGTTCTTC. Translated: CASSQGGRHFNEQFF.

The V call is TRBV6-1, the J call TRBJ2-7; TRBD2 matches 7 bases. The junction had 14 bases not matched to a gene; V was cut back by 5 bases and J by 7 bases. The V gene's germline CDR1 is MNHNS and CDR2 SASEGT. There are 15 residues in the CDR3. CDR3 coding DNA: TGTGCCAGCAGTCCATCGGGGGGAACTCCGGGAGAGCAGTACTTC. Amino acids: CASSPSGGTPGEQYF.

This clonotype was observed at least ten times. This rearrangement joins TRBV28 to TRBJ2-7; the match to TRBD1 covers 9 bases. In germline, CDR1 is MDHEN, CDR2 SYDVKM. V shed 3 bases, J shed 4 bases, and the junction held 7 bases outside the gene matches. The CDR3 runs to 15 residues. CDR3 amino acids: CASSFGDRELYEQYF. As DNA, the CDR3 is TGTGCCAGCAGTTTTGGGGACAGGGAGTTATACGAGCAGTACTTC.

This clonotype was counted a few times. The V call is TRBV5-1, the J call TRBJ1-2, with D perhaps TRBD1 (5 bases). CDR3 length: 14 amino acids. V dropped 0 bases and J dropped 4 bases, with 10 bases sitting between them. Per germline, CDR1 SGHRS and CDR2 YFSETQ. The CDR3 sequence is CASSLEGNGYGYTF. As DNA, the CDR3 is TGCGCCAGCAGCTTGGAGGGGAACGGCTATGGCTACACCTTC. The entire variable domain, with the rest obtained from reference TRBV5-1 and TRBJ1-2, is as follows: KAGVTQTPRYLIKTRGQQVTLSCSPISGHRSVSWYQQTPGQGLQFLFEYFSETQRNKGNFPGRFSGRQFSNSRSEMNVSTLELGDSALYLCASSLEGNGYGYTFGSGTRLTVV.

The V and J genes are TRBV14 and TRBJ2-7; D is unclear. CDR1 and CDR2 (germline): SGHDN, FVKESK. With 3 bases removed from V and 2 bases from J, the gap between germline ends came to 11 bases. The CDR3 runs 14 residues. The CDR3 loop reads CASSHWAPPYEQYF. CDR3 sequence (DNA): TGTGCCAGCAGCCACTGGGCACCCCCCTACGAGCAGTACTTC. Full variable domain (outside the CDR3, taken from reference TRBV14 and TRBJ2-7): EAGVTQFPSHSVIEKGQTVTLRCDPISGHDNLYWYRRVMGKEIKFLLHFVKESKQDESGMPNNRFLAERTGGTYSTLKVQPAELEDSGVYFCASSHWAPPYEQYFGPGTRLTVT.

This chain joins TRBV6-5 and TRBJ1-4; tentative D call: TRBD1 (6 bases). The CDR3 is made up of 17 amino acids. The V end was cut by 3 bases, the J end by 0 bases, with 14 bases between. Germline V gene lookup returns CDR1 MNHEY and CDR2 SVGAGI. CDR3 in amino acids: CASSYAQGPATNEKLFF. The CDR3 nucleotides read TGTGCCAGCAGTTATGCACAGGGTCCAGCAACTAATGAAAAACTGTTTTTT.

This clonotype was seen a handful of times. The V call is TRBV6-5, the J call TRBJ2-2; 12 bases align to TRBD2. Germline assignment: CDR1 MNHEY and CDR2 SVGAGI. V gave up 4 bases and J gave up 0 bases; unmatched junction bases: 3. This CDR3 region has 17 residues. CDR3 sequence reads: CASSSSGRASNTGELFF. The CDR3 nucleotides are TGTGCCAGCAGTTCTAGCGGGAGGGCCTCGAACACCGGGGAGCTGTTTTTT.

This clonotype was seen ten or more times. The chain carries TRBV10-3 and TRBJ2-3; 11 nucleotides match TRBD2. This CDR3 is 15 amino acids long. Germline values: CDR1 ENHRY, CDR2 SYGVKD. The V segment lost 7 bases and the J segment 1 base; nucleotides outside the gene matches: 4. The CDR3 DNA follows: TGTGCCATCACCCAGACTAGCGGGGGCACAGATACGCAGTATTTT. Amino acids: CAITQTSGGTDTQYF.

A few counts support this clonotype. This rearrangement joins TRBV3-1 to TRBJ2-3; TRBD2 matches at 10 bases. The CDR3 runs to 17 residues. V lost 0 bases and J lost 9; bases outside the gene matches: 12. Per germline, CDR1 LGHDT and CDR2 YNNKEL (reference sequence). For the CDR3, the DNA is TGTGCCAGCAGCCAAGATGTCAAGTCTAGCGGGAGTAAAACGCAGTATTTT. Translation: CASSQDVKSSGSKTQYF.

The genes are TRBV5-1 and TRBJ1-6; D ambiguous. V gave up 0 bases and J gave up 2 bases, with 9 bases separating them. The CDR3 runs 16 residues. Germline CDR1 and CDR2: SGHRS and YFSETQ. The DNA of the CDR3 is TGCGCCAGCAGCTTGGACCGGGTGACCTATAATTCACCCCTCCACTTT. Translation gives CASSLDRVTYNSPLHF.